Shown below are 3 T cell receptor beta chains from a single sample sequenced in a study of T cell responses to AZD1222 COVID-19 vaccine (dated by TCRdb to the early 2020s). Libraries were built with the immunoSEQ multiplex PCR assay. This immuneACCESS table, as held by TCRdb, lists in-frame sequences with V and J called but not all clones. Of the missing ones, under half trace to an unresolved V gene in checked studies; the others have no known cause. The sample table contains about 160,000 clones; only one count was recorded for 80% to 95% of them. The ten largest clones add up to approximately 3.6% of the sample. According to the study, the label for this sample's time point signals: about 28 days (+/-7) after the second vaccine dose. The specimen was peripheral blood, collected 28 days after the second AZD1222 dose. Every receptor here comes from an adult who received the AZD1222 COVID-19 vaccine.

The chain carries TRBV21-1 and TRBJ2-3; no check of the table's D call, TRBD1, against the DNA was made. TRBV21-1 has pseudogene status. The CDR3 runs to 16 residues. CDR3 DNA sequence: TGTGCCAGCAGCCAACGACAGGGCGGAGTAGCAGATACGCAGTATTTT. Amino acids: CASSQRQGGVADTQYF.

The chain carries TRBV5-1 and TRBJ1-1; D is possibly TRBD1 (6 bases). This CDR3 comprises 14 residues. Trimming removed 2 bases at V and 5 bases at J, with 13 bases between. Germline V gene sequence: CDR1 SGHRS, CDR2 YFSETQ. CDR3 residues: CASSFPGAWTEAFF. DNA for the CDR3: TGCGCCAGCAGCTTTCCGGGGGCGTGGACTGAAGCTTTCTTT.

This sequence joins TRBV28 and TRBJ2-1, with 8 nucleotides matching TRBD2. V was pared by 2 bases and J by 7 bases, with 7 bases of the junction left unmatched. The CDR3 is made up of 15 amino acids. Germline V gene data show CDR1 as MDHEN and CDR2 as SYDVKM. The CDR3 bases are TGTGCCAGCAGTTTACCGGGACTAGGGGGGAATGAGCAGTTCTTC. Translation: CASSLPGLGGNEQFF.